This is a list of T cell receptor beta chains from one sample in a study of shared clonotypes between healthy human individuals. Clones were read by immunoSEQ multiplex PCR, and TCRdb kept only the in-frame ones, dropping some. The sample records about 1 million clones, 70% to 80% being singletons. Sequenced: memory CD4+ T cells sorted from blood. The receptors originated from a man aged 18 to 29 in good health. The CDR3 runs from the conserved cysteine through the conserved F or W. The D gene is left open where the match is weak. Clone sizes are given selectively: once, few, many, or a class where the clone is expanded.

TGCGCCAGCAGCCAAGGGGACAGGAATAATTCACCCCTCCACTTT	CASSQGDRNNSPLHF	TRBD1	TRBV4-3	TRBJ1-6	NA
TGTGCTAGCAGCGCAAATTACAGGGGTGGCACCGGGGAGCTGTTTTTT	CASSANYRGGTGELFF	TRBD1	TRBV7-7	TRBJ2-2	NA
TGTGCCTGGAGTGCTCTGGACAGGGTCTCCTACGAGCAGTACTTC	CAWSALDRVSYEQYF	TRBD1	TRBV30	TRBJ2-7	NA
TGTGCCAGCATATCAAGTTGGACGGGGAGCTATGGCTACACCTTC	CASISSWTGSYGYTF	NA	TRBV28	TRBJ1-2	NA
TGTGCCAGCCAACGGGGGGGAGCTTCTTTAGGGCTGTTTTTT	CASQRGGASLGLFF	TRBD2	TRBV7-6	TRBJ2-2	once
TGTGCCAGCAAGCCGGACAGGGAGGCTTCACCCCTTCACTTT	CASKPDREASPLHF	TRBD1	TRBV27	TRBJ1-6	NA
TGTGCCAGCAGTTTACTTGGAAACACCATATATTTT	CASSLLGNTIYF	NA	TRBV28	TRBJ1-3	NA
TGTGCCAGCTCGCCGGAGAGGGGGGGAAACTATGGCTACACCTTC	CASSPERGGNYGYTF	NA	TRBV18	TRBJ1-2	once
TGTGCCAGCAGCTTCGCCGTAGCGAACACCGGGGAGCTGTTTTTT	CASSFAVANTGELFF	NA	TRBV5-4	TRBJ2-2	NA
TGCGCCAGCAGCTCAGGGTCTCTGGGTAATGAAAAACTGTTTTTT	CASSSGSLGNEKLFF	NA	TRBV5-1	TRBJ1-4	few
TGTGCCAGCTCACCGCAGGGGTCCGATGAGCAGTTCTTC	CASSPQGSDEQFF	NA	TRBV18	TRBJ2-1	NA
TGTGCCTGGAGTGTTAGCGGGAGGCTAGGGTACGAGCAGTACTTC	CAWSVSGRLGYEQYF	TRBD2	TRBV30	TRBJ2-7	NA
TGTGCCAGCAGCTTGGACAGCCCTAACTATGGCTACACCTTC	CASSLDSPNYGYTF	NA	TRBV5-5	TRBJ1-2	NA
TGTGCCAGCAGCTTAGGGGTTAGTGGAGAGACCCAGTACTTC	CASSLGVSGETQYF	NA	TRBV7-9	TRBJ2-5	many
TGCGCCAGCAGCTTGGGAGGGCGTGAAAACATTCAGTACTTC	CASSLGGRENIQYF	NA	TRBV5-1	TRBJ2-4	once
TGTGCCAGCAGCTTTCAAGAGCTAGCCAAAAACATTCAGTACTTC	CASSFQELAKNIQYF	NA	TRBV5-8	TRBJ2-4	NA
TGTGCCAGCAGTTTATCGACAGGAAGCTCCTACGAGCAGTACTTC	CASSLSTGSSYEQYF	NA	TRBV27	TRBJ2-7	few
TGTGCCAGTAGTAGGCGGGACCGCACGTCACCCCTCCACTTT	CASSRRDRTSPLHF	NA	TRBV19	TRBJ1-6	few
TGTGCCAGCAGCTTTTTTGGTACCGGGGAGCTGTTTTTT	CASSFFGTGELFF	NA	TRBV7-2	TRBJ2-2	NA
TGCGCCAGCAGCTCGTCGGGACGTCAACTTGAGCAGTACTTC	CASSSSGRQLEQYF	NA	TRBV5-1	TRBJ2-7	NA
TGTGCCAGCAGTTACGGGTCAATGGCCGGGGAGCTGTTTTTT	CASSYGSMAGELFF	NA	TRBV6-5	TRBJ2-2	NA
TGTGCCAGCAGCTTGGGTCTAGCGGTTAACACCGGGGAGCTGTTTTTT	CASSLGLAVNTGELFF	TRBD2	TRBV5-5	TRBJ2-2	NA
TGTGCCAGCAGTTTATCGGGGTGGGCCGAGCAGTACTTC	CASSLSGWAEQYF	NA	TRBV27	TRBJ2-7	NA
TGCGCCAGCAGCTTGGGGACAGGGATCACCGGGGAGCTGTTTTTT	CASSLGTGITGELFF	TRBD1	TRBV5-1	TRBJ2-2	once
TGTGCCAGCAGCAACAGGGTGGTGAACACTGAAGCTTTCTTT	CASSNRVVNTEAFF	NA	TRBV7-8	TRBJ1-1	NA
TGTGCCAGCAGCCCTGTGGGACTCAGCTCTGGAAACACCATATATTTT	CASSPVGLSSGNTIYF	NA	TRBV4-2	TRBJ1-3	NA
TGTGCCAGTAGCCGCGGGTCTAGCGGGGTCCCTGATACGCAGTATTTT	CASSRGSSGVPDTQYF	TRBD2	TRBV19	TRBJ2-3	NA
TGTGCCAGCAGTTTCTCGGGACCTAGCTCCTACGAGCAGTACTTC	CASSFSGPSSYEQYF	NA	TRBV6-6	TRBJ2-7	NA
TGCGCCAGCAGCTTGGAAGCTAGCTCCTACAATGAGCAGTTCTTC	CASSLEASSYNEQFF	NA	TRBV5-1	TRBJ2-1	few
TGTGCCAGCAGCTTCGGGTCATCAGACCAGTACTTC	CASSFGSSDQYF	NA	TRBV7-9	TRBJ2-7	once
TGTGCCATCAGTGATATAGGACTTGGATCCTACGAGCAGTACTTC	CAISDIGLGSYEQYF	NA	TRBV10-3	TRBJ2-7	few